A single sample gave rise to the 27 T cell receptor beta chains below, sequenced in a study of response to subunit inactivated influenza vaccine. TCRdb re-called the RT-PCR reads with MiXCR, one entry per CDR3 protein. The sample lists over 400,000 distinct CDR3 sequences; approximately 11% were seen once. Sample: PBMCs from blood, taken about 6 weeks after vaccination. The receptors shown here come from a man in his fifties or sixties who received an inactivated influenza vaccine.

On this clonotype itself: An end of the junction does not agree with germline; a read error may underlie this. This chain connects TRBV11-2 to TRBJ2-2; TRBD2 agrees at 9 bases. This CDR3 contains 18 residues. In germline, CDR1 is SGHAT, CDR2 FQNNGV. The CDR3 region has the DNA TGTGCCAGCAGCCCCTCAGGTGGGGCGGGGGGGTACAGCGGGGAGGTGTTTTTT. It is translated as CASSPSGGAGGYSGEVFF.

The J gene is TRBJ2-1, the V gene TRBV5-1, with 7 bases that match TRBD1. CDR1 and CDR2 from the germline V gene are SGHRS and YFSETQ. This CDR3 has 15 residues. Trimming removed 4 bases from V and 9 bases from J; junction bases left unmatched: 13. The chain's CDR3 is CASSLSGTVAAEQFF. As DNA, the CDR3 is TGCGCCAGCAGCCTTTCCGGGACAGTGGCCGCTGAGCAGTTCTTC.

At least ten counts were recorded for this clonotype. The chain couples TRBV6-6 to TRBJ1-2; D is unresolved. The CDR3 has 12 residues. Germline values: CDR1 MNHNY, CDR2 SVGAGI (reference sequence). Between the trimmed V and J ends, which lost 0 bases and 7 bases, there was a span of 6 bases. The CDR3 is CASSYSDLGYTF. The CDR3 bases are TGTGCCAGCAGTTACTCGGACCTTGGCTACACCTTC.

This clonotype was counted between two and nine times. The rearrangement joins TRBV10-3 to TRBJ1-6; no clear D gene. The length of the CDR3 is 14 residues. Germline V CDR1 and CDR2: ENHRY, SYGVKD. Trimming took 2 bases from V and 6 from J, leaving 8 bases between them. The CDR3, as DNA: TGTGCCATCAGTGAGCCGCGCGGTAATTCACCCCTCCACTTT. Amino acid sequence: CAISEPRGNSPLHF.

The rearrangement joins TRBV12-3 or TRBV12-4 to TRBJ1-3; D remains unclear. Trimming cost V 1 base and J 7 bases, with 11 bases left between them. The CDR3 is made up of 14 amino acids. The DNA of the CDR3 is TGTGCCAGCAGTTTAGGCGGCGACTTGAACACCATATATTTT. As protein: CASSLGGDLNTIYF.

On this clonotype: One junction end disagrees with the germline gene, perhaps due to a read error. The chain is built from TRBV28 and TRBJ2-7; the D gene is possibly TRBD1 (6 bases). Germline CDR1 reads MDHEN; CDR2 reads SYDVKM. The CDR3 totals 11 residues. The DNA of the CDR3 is TGTGCCAGCACTTCCAACAGGGTGAAGACCTTC. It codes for CASTSNRVKTF.

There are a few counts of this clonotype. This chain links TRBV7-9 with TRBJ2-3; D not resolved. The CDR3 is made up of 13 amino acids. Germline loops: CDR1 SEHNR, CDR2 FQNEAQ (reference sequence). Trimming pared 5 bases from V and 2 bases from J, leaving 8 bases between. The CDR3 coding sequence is TGTGCCAGCAGCGGCACTTTCACAGATACGCAGTATTTT. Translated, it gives CASSGTFTDTQYF.

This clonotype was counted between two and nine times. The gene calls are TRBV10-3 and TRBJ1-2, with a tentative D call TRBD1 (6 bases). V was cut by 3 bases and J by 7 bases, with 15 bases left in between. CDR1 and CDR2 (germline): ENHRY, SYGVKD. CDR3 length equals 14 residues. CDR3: CAISDQGRVSGYTF. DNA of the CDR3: TGTGCCATCAGTGATCAGGGGAGGGTTTCTGGCTACACCTTC.

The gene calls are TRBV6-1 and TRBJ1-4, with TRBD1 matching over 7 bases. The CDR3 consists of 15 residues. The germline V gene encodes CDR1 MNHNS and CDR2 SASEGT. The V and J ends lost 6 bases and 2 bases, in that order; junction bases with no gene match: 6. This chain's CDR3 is CASRPMGQTNEKLFF. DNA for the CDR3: TGTGCCAGCAGACCCATGGGACAGACTAATGAAAAACTGTTTTTT.

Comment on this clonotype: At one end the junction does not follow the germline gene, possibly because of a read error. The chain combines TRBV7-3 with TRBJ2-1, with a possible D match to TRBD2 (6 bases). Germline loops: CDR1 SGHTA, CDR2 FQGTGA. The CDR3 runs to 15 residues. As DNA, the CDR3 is TGTGCCAGGAGCTTAGGCGGGAACTCCTACAATGAGCAGTTCTTC. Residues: CARSLGGNSYNEQFF.

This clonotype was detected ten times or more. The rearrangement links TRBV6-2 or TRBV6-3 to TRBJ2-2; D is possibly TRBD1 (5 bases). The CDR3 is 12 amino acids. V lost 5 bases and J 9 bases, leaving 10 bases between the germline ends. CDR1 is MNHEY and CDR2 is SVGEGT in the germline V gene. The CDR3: CASSTGSRELFF. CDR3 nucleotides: TGTGCCAGCAGTACAGGTTCCCGGGAGCTGTTTTTT.

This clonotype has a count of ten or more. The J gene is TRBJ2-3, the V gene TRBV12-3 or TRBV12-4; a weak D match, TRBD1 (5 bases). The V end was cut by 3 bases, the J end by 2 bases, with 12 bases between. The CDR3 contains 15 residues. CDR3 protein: CASSLLRVDTDTQYF. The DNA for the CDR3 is TGTGCCAGCAGTTTGCTCAGGGTCGACACAGATACGCAGTATTTT.

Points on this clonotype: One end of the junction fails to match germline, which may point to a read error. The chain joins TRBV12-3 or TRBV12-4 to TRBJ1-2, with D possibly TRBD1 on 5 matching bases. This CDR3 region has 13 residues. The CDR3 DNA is TGTGCCGGCAGCCGTAGGGGAAACTATGGCTACACCTTC. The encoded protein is CAGSRRGNYGYTF.

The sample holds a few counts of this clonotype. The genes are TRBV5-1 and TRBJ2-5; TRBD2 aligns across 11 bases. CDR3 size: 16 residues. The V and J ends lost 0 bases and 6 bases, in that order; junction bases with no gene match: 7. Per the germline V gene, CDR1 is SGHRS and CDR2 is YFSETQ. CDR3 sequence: CASSLALAGGWKTQYF. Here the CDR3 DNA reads TGCGCCAGCAGCTTGGCTCTAGCGGGGGGTTGGAAGACCCAGTACTTC.

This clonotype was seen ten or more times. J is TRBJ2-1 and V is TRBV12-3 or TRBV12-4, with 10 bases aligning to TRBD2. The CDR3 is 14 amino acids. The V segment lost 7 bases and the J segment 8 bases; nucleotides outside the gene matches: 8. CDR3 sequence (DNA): TGTGCCAGCACCCTTAGCGGGGGGAGCGATGAGCAGTTCTTC. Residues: CASTLSGGSDEQFF.

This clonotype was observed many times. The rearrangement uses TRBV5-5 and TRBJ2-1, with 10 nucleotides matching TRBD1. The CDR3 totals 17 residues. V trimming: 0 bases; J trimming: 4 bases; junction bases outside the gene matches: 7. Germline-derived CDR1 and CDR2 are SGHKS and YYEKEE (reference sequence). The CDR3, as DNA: TGTGCCAGCAGCTTGGTGCTACGGACAGGGGGTTACAATGAGCAGTTCTTC. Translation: CASSLVLRTGGYNEQFF.

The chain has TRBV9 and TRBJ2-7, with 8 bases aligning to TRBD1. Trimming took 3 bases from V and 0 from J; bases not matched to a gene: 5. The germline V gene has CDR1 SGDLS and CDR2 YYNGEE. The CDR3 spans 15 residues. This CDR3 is CASSAQGQASYEQYF. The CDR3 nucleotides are TGTGCCAGCAGCGCCCAGGGACAGGCCTCCTACGAGCAGTACTTC.

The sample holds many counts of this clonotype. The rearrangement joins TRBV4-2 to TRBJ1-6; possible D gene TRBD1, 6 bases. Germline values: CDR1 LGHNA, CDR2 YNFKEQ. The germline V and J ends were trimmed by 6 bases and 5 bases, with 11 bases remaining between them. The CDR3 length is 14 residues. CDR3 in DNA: TGTGCCAGCAGTTCACAGGGTGATAATTCACCCCTCCACTTT. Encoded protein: CASSSQGDNSPLHF.

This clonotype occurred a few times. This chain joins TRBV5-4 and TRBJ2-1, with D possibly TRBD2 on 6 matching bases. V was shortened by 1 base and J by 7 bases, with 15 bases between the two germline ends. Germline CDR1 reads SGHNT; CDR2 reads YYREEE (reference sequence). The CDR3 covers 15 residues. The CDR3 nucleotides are TGTGCCAGCAGCTTGTCCCAGCGGGCCCGGAATGAGCAGTTCTTC. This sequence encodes CASSLSQRARNEQFF.

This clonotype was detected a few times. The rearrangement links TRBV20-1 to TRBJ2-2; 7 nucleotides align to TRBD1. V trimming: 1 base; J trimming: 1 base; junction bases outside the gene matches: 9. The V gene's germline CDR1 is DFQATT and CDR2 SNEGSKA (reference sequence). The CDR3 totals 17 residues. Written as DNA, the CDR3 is TGCAGTGCTAGAGCTTTACAGGGGAGCGTGAACACCGGGGAGCTGTTTTTT. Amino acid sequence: CSARALQGSVNTGELFF.

The CDR3 bases are TGCGCCAGCACCTGGACAGGGGTTGACGGGGAGCTGTTTTTT. Protein sequence: CASTWTGVDGELFF. V and J are TRBV5-1 and TRBJ2-2, with TRBD1 matching over 9 bases. With V trimmed by 6 bases and J by 7 bases, 7 bases remained unmatched. Per the germline V gene, CDR1 is SGHRS and CDR2 is YFSETQ. There are 14 residues in the CDR3. Supplemented by reference TRBV5-1 and TRBJ2-2, the full variable domain reads KAGVTQTPRYLIKTRGQQVTLSCSPISGHRSVSWYQQTPGQGLQFLFEYFSETQRNKGNFPGRFSGRQFSNSRSEMNVSTLELGDSALYLCASTWTGVDGELFFGEGSRLTVL.

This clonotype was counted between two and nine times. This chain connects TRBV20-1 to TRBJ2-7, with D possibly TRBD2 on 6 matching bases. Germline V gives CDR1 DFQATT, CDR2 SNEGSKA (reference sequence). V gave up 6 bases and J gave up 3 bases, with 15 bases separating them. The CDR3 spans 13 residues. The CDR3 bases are TGCAGTGCGCCCGGGACTCGGATCTACGAGCAGTACTTC. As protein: CSAPGTRIYEQYF.

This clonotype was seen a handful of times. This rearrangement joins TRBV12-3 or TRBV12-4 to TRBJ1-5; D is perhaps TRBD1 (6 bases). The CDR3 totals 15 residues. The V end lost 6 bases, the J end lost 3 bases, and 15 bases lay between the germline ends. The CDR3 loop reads CASRGGRRNNQPQHF. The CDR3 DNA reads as TGTGCCAGCAGAGGGGGGCGCCGGAACAATCAGCCCCAGCATTTT.

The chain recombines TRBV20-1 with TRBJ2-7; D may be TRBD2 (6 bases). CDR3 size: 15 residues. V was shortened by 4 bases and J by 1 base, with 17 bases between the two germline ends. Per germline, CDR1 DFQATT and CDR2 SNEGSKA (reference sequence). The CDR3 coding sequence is TGCAGTGCTAACCCCCTAGCGTCCGCATCCTACGAGCAGTACTTC. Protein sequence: CSANPLASASYEQYF.

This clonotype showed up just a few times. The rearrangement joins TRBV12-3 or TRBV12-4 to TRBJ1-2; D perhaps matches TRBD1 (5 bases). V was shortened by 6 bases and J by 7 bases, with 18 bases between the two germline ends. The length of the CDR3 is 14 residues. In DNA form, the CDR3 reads TGTGCCAGCAGCTATACCGGGACGGCTCCTGGCTACACCTTC. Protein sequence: CASSYTGTAPGYTF.

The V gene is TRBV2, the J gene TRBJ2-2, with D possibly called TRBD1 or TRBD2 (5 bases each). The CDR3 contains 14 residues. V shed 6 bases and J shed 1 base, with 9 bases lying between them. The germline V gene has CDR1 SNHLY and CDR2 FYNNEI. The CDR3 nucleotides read TGTGCCAGCAGGAGGGACCTGAACACCGGGGAGCTGTTTTTT. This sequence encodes CASRRDLNTGELFF.

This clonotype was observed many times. The CDR3 DNA follows: TGTGCCAGCAGCCTAGCGGCTGCAACTAATGAAAAACTGTTTTTT. Its protein product is CASSLAAATNEKLFF. The chain combines TRBV11-2 with TRBJ1-4; D remains unclear. Germline V gene data show CDR1 as SGHAT and CDR2 as FQNNGV. The germline V and J ends were trimmed by 5 bases and 0 bases, with 10 bases remaining between them. The CDR3 contains 15 residues.